A single sample is the source of the 14 T cell receptor beta chains below, sequenced in a study of T cell responses to AZD1222 COVID-19 vaccine. Data came from immunoSEQ multiplex PCR; TCRdb stores just in-frame clones and leaves some out. The sample yields 110,000 to 150,000 clones, approximately 91% seen once. The material was peripheral blood, obtained 28 days after the second AZD1222 dose. These TCRs come from an adult who received the AZD1222 COVID-19 vaccine.

CDR3 protein: CASSLVSGATGELFF. The CDR3 region has the DNA TGCGCCAGCAGCTTGGTATCGGGTGCCACCGGGGAGCTGTTTTTT. The V call is TRBV5-1, the J call TRBJ2-2, with no clear D. CDR3 length equals 15 residues. Between the trimmed V and J ends, which lost 0 bases and 4 bases, there was a span of 10 bases. Germline V gene data show CDR1 as SGHRS and CDR2 as YFSETQ.

The chain combines TRBV3-1 (or the pseudogene TRBV3-2) with TRBJ2-7; possibly TRBD2 for D (6 bases). The CDR3 is made up of 14 amino acids. Germline V gene lookup returns CDR1 LGHDT and CDR2 YNNKEL (reference sequence). Trimming stripped 1 base from V and 2 bases from J, with 9 bases between. The CDR3 is CASSQGGAAYEQYF. The CDR3 DNA reads as TGTGCCAGCAGCCAAGGCGGGGCAGCCTACGAGCAGTACTTC.

This chain connects TRBV6-5 to TRBJ1-6, with 9 nucleotides matching TRBD1. V lost 7 bases to trimming and J lost 7 bases; unmatched junction nucleotides: 8. Germline V gives CDR1 MNHEY, CDR2 SVGAGI. The length of the CDR3 is 15 residues. The CDR3 here is CASKRDDRGNSPLHF. In nucleotides, the CDR3 is TGTGCCAGCAAACGGGACGACAGGGGGAATTCACCCCTCCACTTT.

The rearrangement links TRBV30 to TRBJ1-6, with unresolved D. Per germline, CDR1 GTSNPN and CDR2 SVGIG (reference sequence). The CDR3 runs 15 residues. The V end lost 2 bases, the J end lost 2 bases, and 10 bases lay between the germline ends. CDR3 protein: CAWSKDAAYNSPLHF. The CDR3 coding sequence is TGTGCCTGGAGTAAGGACGCCGCCTATAATTCACCCCTCCACTTT.

The rearrangement links TRBV27 to TRBJ2-5; D may be TRBD1 (6 bases). The germline gives CDR1 MNHEY, CDR2 SMNVEV (reference sequence). Trimming removed 8 bases at V and 4 bases at J, with 17 bases between. CDR3 length equals 14 residues. CDR3 DNA sequence: TGTGCCAGCGGGATAGTGGGGGCGGGAGAGACCCAGTACTTC. The encoded protein is CASGIVGAGETQYF.

V and J are TRBV19 and TRBJ2-3; D possibly corresponds to TRBD2 (5 bases). V gave up 6 bases and J gave up 5 bases, with 18 bases separating them. Germline CDR1 and CDR2: LNHDA and SQIVND (reference sequence). The CDR3 totals 15 residues. The CDR3 sequence: CASSKPWERIDTQYF. The DNA of the CDR3 is TGTGCCAGTAGCAAGCCCTGGGAGCGGATAGATACGCAGTATTTT.

This chain links TRBV5-1 with TRBJ2-1; D is uncertain. V shed 4 bases and J shed 6 bases, with 14 bases lying between them. Germline V CDR1 and CDR2: SGHRS, YFSETQ. The CDR3 length is 14 residues. The chain's CDR3 is CASSGASDGNEQFF. CDR3 in DNA: TGCGCCAGCAGCGGAGCCTCCGACGGCAATGAGCAGTTCTTC.

There are a few counts of this clone. The chain employs TRBV14 and TRBJ1-2; no clear D gene. V was cut by 0 bases and J by 0 bases, with 8 bases left in between. The CDR3 has 15 residues. Looked up from germline, CDR1 is SGHDN and CDR2 is FVKESK. The CDR3 loop is CASSQDEAANYGYTF. The CDR3 coding sequence is TGTGCCAGCAGCCAAGATGAAGCGGCTAACTATGGCTACACCTTC.

V usage is TRBV7-8 and J usage is TRBJ2-5; D not certain. The CDR3 consists of 13 residues. V lost 2 bases to trimming and J lost 4 bases, with 8 bases between them. Germline V gene sequence: CDR1 SGHVS, CDR2 FQNEAQ. The CDR3 coding sequence is TGTGCCAGCAGCTTAAGGTTGTCAGAGACCCAGTACTTC. Protein sequence: CASSLRLSETQYF.

V and J are TRBV5-8 and TRBJ2-5; either TRBD1 or TRBD2 may fit D (5 bases each). The length of the CDR3 is 14 residues. Trimming stripped 0 bases from V and 5 bases from J, with 11 bases between. From germline, CDR1 is SGHTS and CDR2 YDEGEE. CDR3: CASSLGGVGETQYF. The CDR3 DNA follows: TGTGCCAGCAGCTTGGGAGGGGTCGGGGAGACCCAGTACTTC.

This rearrangement joins TRBV11-2 to TRBJ1-2, with TRBD1 identical over 12 bases. CDR1 is SGHAT and CDR2 is FQNNGV in the germline V gene. The CDR3 runs 16 residues. With 3 bases clipped from V and 0 bases from J, the junction kept 2 bases outside the gene matches. CDR3 loop: CASSLRDRGPNYGYTF. As DNA, the CDR3 is TGTGCCAGCAGCTTGAGGGACAGGGGGCCTAACTATGGCTACACCTTC.

This chain links TRBV19 with TRBJ1-2; tentative D call: TRBD1 (5 bases). Germline V gene data show CDR1 as LNHDA and CDR2 as SQIVND (reference sequence). CDR3 length equals 13 residues. The germline V and J ends were trimmed by 7 bases and 4 bases, with 13 bases remaining between them. As DNA, the CDR3 is TGTGCCAGTATCAGGGCCACTAGCTATGGCTACACCTTC. Translation gives CASIRATSYGYTF. Complete variable domain (other parts from reference TRBV19 and TRBJ1-2): DGGITQSPKYLFRKEGQNVTLSCEQNLNHDAMYWYRQDPGQGLRLIYYSQIVNDFQKGDIAEGYSVSREKKESFPLTVTSAQKNPTAFYLCASIRATSYGYTFGSGTRLTVV.

V and J are TRBV7-3 and TRBJ1-6; D remains ambiguous. Trimming took off 1 base at V and 9 bases at J, with 13 bases between the two ends. Germline V CDR1 and CDR2: SGHTA, FQGTGA. The CDR3 sequence is 15 residues long. CDR3 DNA: TGTGCCAGCAGCTTAATAGGGTCTGCGGGTTCACCCCTCCACTTT. Translating gives CASSLIGSAGSPLHF.

The chain links TRBV9 to TRBJ1-2; no clear D gene. V was shortened by 4 bases and J by 2 bases, with 12 bases between the two germline ends. CDR1 is SGDLS and CDR2 is YYNGEE in the germline V gene. This CDR3 contains 14 residues. Here the CDR3 reads CASSPAPENYGYTF. CDR3 coding DNA: TGTGCCAGCAGCCCTGCACCGGAAAACTATGGCTACACCTTC.